One TCR beta chain is described in this entry. TCRdb analysed the RACE reads with MiXCR anew, one entry per CDR3 protein. The repertoire holds over 100,000 distinct CDR3 sequences, around 11% seen once, with about 2.4% in the top ten. This sample is drawn from a study of human T cells and chemical hapten exposure. Time point reported: patch test 3, about 24 weeks after DPC sensitization. Treatment here: therapeutic diphenylcyclopropenone sensitization with weekly scalp DPC. This receptor was obtained from a woman in her forties or fifties with alopecia areata. Some clones in this sample may be carry-over from other donors' samples. Sequenced here: whole blood, sampled in connection with sensitization to the hapten diphenylcyclopropenone (DPC).

This CDR3 reads CIEIKPEGRAFQETQYF. The DNA for the CDR3 is TGCATCGAAATAAAACCGGAGGGGCGGGCATTCCAAGAGACCCAGTACTTC. V usage is TRBV29-1 and J usage is TRBJ2-5; D possibly corresponds to TRBD2 (6 bases). The germline V gene encodes CDR1 SQVTM and CDR2 ANQGSEA. The CDR3 sequence is 17 residues long.